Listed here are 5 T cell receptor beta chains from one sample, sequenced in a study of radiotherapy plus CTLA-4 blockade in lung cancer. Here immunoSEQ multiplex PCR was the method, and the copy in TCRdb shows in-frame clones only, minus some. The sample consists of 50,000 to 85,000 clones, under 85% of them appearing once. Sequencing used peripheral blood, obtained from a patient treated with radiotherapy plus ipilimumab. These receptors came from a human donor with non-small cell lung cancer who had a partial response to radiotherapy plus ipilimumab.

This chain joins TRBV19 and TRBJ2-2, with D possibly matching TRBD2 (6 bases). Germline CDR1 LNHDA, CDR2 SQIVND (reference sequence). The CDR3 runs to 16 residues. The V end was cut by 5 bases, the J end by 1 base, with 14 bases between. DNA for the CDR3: TGTGCCAGTAGTTCCCTCGGGGGAGTGAACACCGGGGAGCTGTTTTTT. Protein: CASSSLGGVNTGELFF.

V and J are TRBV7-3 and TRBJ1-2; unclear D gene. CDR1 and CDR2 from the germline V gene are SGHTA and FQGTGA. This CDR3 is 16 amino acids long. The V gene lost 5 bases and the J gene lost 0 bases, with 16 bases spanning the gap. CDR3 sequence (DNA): TGTGCCAGCAGCCCCGAGCCCAGGTTGACTAACTATGGCTACACCTTC. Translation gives CASSPEPRLTNYGYTF.

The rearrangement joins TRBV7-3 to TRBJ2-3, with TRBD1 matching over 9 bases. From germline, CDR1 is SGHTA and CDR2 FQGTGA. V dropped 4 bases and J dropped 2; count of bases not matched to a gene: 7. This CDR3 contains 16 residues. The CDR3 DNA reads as TGTGCCAGCAGCTCAACAGGGGGCCTCGTCACAGATACGCAGTATTTT. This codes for CASSSTGGLVTDTQYF.

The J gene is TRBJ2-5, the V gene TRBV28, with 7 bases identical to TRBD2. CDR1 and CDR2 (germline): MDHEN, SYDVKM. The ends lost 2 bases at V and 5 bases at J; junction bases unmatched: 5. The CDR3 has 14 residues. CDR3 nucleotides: TGTGCCAGCAGTTTAGCGGGAGTAACCGAGACCCAGTACTTC. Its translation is CASSLAGVTETQYF.

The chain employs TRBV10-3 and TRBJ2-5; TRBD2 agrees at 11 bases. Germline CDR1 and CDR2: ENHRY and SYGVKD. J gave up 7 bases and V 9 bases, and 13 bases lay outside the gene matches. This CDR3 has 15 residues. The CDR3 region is CAIGAGTSGRVTQYF. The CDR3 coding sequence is TGTGCCATAGGAGCCGGGACTAGCGGCCGGGTGACCCAGTACTTC.